This T cell receptor (beta chain) was identified in a study of blood T cell repertoires in COVID-19. Turning to the study itself: The United States, Italy and Spain supplied acute and convalescent COVID-19 samples.

CDR3 length equals 17 residues. CDR1 SGDLS and CDR2 YYNGEE come from the germline V gene. Trimming left V 4 bases short and J 4 bases short, with 22 bases between. In the original workflow: Nucleated cell number was recorded as an estimate derived from reference gene primer amplification. TCRdb keeps only in-frame clones here, not all; method: immunoSEQ multiplex PCR. V and J calls and clone size are copied from that table; D and trimming were computed from the DNA. Among tens of thousands of clones listed, approximately 89% were seen once. This clone was seen just once. The TCR comes from a human donor with acute or convalescent COVID-19. The donor label of this sample is uncertain. The sequenced sample was peripheral blood. This chain uses TRBV9 with TRBJ2-3; possible D gene TRBD1, 5 bases. The CDR3 bases are TGTGCCAGCAGCCCCACTTCAGGGCAACCCTTGTCAGATACGCAGTATTTT. Its protein is CASSPTSGQPLSDTQYF.